This is a list of T cell receptor beta chains from one sample in a study of Ad26.COV2.S vaccination and SARS-CoV-2 variants. Generated by immunoSEQ multiplex PCR, the TCRdb table keeps only in-frame clones and is missing some. The profile shows 350,000 to 400,000 clones, 75% to 90% of them singletons. Sample: peripheral blood, taken in a trial of Ad26.COV2.S vaccine versus placebo. The source of these receptors is a person aged 18-60 years who received the Ad26.COV2.S COVID-19 vaccine or a placebo. CDR3s include the opening cysteine and the closing phenylalanine or tryptophan. A D gene is named only where the DNA matches it firmly. Rows give clone size only sometimes, using once, few, many, or a class for an expanded clone.

d_call	v_call	clone_size	j_call	cdr3_aa	cdr3_nt
NA	TRBV6-1	NA	TRBJ1-1	CASSEAEAFF	TGTGCCAGCAGTGAAGCAGAGGCTTTCTTT
TRBD1	TRBV15	NA	TRBJ1-2	CATSRDRGEGYTF	TGTGCCACCAGCAGAGACAGGGGGGAAGGCTACACCTTC
NA	TRBV7-2	NA	TRBJ1-2	CASIGTGGGSNYGYTF	TGTGCCAGCATTGGGACCGGGGGAGGATCTAACTATGGCTACACCTTC
NA	TRBV6-5	medium-sized	TRBJ2-1	CASGRADNEQFF	TGTGCCAGCGGTAGGGCCGACAATGAGCAGTTCTTC
NA	TRBV10-3	few	TRBJ2-2	CAISEETGELFF	TGTGCCATCAGTGAGGAGACCGGGGAGCTGTTTTTT
NA	TRBV19	NA	TRBJ2-3	CASSMRGSRTGSTDTQYF	TGTGCCAGTAGTATGAGGGGTTCCAGGACGGGTTCCACAGATACGCAGTATTTT
TRBD2	TRBV7-2	NA	TRBJ2-3	CASSRRTGGASTDTQYF	TGTGCCAGCAGCCGGCGTACGGGGGGGGCAAGCACAGATACGCAGTATTTT
TRBD1	TRBV5-1	NA	TRBJ2-7	CASSFFQGASYEQYF	TGCGCCAGCAGCTTTTTTCAGGGGGCCTCCTACGAGCAGTACTTC
TRBD2	TRBV2	NA	TRBJ2-7	CASSRLAGGYYEQYF	TGTGCCAGCAGCCGACTAGCGGGGGGCTACTACGAGCAGTACTTC
NA	TRBV2	NA	TRBJ1-1	CASSETRNTEAFF	TGTGCCAGCAGTGAGACACGCAACACTGAAGCTTTCTTT
NA	TRBV7-8	NA	TRBJ2-2	CASSPLLSTNTGELFF	TGTGCCAGCAGCCCGTTGTTGTCCACGAACACCGGGGAGCTGTTTTTT
NA	TRBV15	NA	TRBJ2-4	CATSRDVDTGYQYF	TGTGCCACCAGCAGAGACGTGGACACGGGATATCAGTACTTC
NA	TRBV23-1	NA	TRBJ1-2	CASSQSRYGKYLTNYGYTF	TGCGCCAGCAGTCAATCTCGGTACGGGAAGTATCTAACTAACTATGGCTACACCTTC
TRBD2	TRBV4-1	NA	TRBJ2-2	CASSRGGMNTGELFF	TGCGCCAGCAGCCGGGGGGGAATGAACACCGGGGAGCTGTTTTTT
NA	TRBV7-2	few	TRBJ2-1	CASSVVVGASNEQFF	TGTGCCAGCAGCGTGGTTGTGGGAGCAAGCAATGAGCAGTTCTTC
NA	TRBV14	NA	TRBJ1-5	CASSQGGVGQPQHF	TGTGCCAGCAGCCAAGGGGGGGTAGGGCAGCCCCAGCATTTT
NA	TRBV6-5	NA	TRBJ1-4	CASSPQGSNEKLFF	TGTGCCAGCAGTCCGCAGGGATCGAATGAAAAACTGTTTTTT
TRBD2	TRBV3-1/TRBV3-2	NA	TRBJ2-5	CASSGGGRLQYF	TGTGCCAGCAGCGGGGGGGGACGTCTTCAGTACTTC
NA	TRBV15	NA	TRBJ1-4	CATSSGTFDEKLFF	TGTGCCACCAGCAGCGGGACATTCGACGAAAAACTGTTTTTT
TRBD2	TRBV3-1/TRBV3-2	NA	TRBJ2-5	CASSQTSGGPGETQYF	TGTGCCAGCAGCCAAACCAGCGGGGGGCCGGGAGAGACCCAGTACTTC
NA	TRBV20-1	NA	TRBJ2-1	CSASPRNEQFF	TGCAGTGCTAGTCCGCGAAATGAGCAGTTCTTC
TRBD1	TRBV3-1/TRBV3-2	NA	TRBJ2-2	CASRGTALNTGELFF	TGTGCCAGCAGGGGGACAGCCCTGAACACCGGGGAGCTGTTTTTT
NA	TRBV6-5	NA	TRBJ2-7	CASRDPFEAYEQYF	TGTGCCAGCAGAGACCCTTTTGAGGCCTACGAGCAGTACTTC
NA	TRBV27	NA	TRBJ2-3	CASSSPSTDTQYF	TGTGCCAGCAGTTCGCCTAGCACAGATACGCAGTATTTT